This T cell receptor beta chain comes out of a study of shared clonotypes between healthy human individuals. Many counts were recorded for this clone. Antigen specificity is unknown. Regarding the study as a whole: Although depth was large, rarefaction showed that sequencing of the sorted subsets was incomplete.

Generated by immunoSEQ multiplex PCR, the TCRdb table keeps only in-frame clones and is missing some. The repertoire consists of about 1.1 million clones, with about 84% occurring once and the leading ten covering 0.55% to 0.7%. CDR1 is SGHRS, CDR2 YFSETQ, per germline. This CDR3 region has 16 residues. V was clipped by 4 bases and J by 7 bases; unmatched bases: 14. The sequence was collected from a man aged 18 to 30 in good health. Some clones in this sample may be carry-over from other donors' samples. The sequenced sample consisted of memory CD4+ T cells from PBMCs. Subset defined: CD45RA-negative fraction. The J gene is TRBJ2-4, the V gene TRBV5-1; 7 bases agree with TRBD2. CDR3 bases: TGCGCCAGCAGCCCCGGGGGAGGGTGGCAAGAGAACATTCAGTACTTC. Translated, it gives CASSPGGGWQENIQYF.